What follows are 21 T cell receptor beta chains derived from one specimen sequenced in a study of T cells after yellow fever vaccination. TCRdb re-analysed the 5' RACE reads in MiXCR, keeping a single row per CDR3 protein. Of about 300,000 distinct CDR3 sequences listed, around 6.8% were seen once; the top ten hold roughly a sixth. The specimen was PBMCs, collected more than 40 days after the first yellow fever vaccination. The origin of the receptors is a young man who received the YFV17D yellow fever vaccine.

This clonotype was seen a single time. The chain carries TRBV19 and TRBJ1-1; tentatively, D is TRBD1 (6 bases). V lost 7 bases, J lost 2 bases, and 20 bases lay in between. From germline, CDR1 is LNHDA and CDR2 SQIVND (reference sequence). The CDR3 sequence is 16 residues long. The DNA for the CDR3 is TGTGCCAGTACCCCCAGGGGACCTCCTATAAACACTGAAGCTTTCTTT. This gives the protein CASTPRGPPINTEAFF.

This clonotype has more than one count but fewer than ten. The genes are TRBV5-1 and TRBJ1-2; no definite D call. Trimming removed 4 bases from V and 8 bases from J, with 24 bases in between. CDR1 is SGHRS, CDR2 YFSETQ, per germline. The CDR3 consists of 16 residues. The chain's CDR3 is CASSDVGGRPFNGYTF. The CDR3 DNA follows: TGCGCCAGCAGCGACGTCGGAGGCAGACCCTTTAACGGCTACACCTTC. Supplemented by reference TRBV5-1 and TRBJ1-2, the full variable domain reads KAGVTQTPRYLIKTRGQQVTLSCSPISGHRSVSWYQQTPGQGLQFLFEYFSETQRNKGNFPGRFSGRQFSNSRSEMNVSTLELGDSALYLCASSDVGGRPFNGYTFGSGTRLTVV.

At least ten counts were recorded for this clonotype. The chain uses TRBV6-1 and TRBJ2-7; D might be TRBD2 (6 bases). There are 18 residues in the CDR3. V was clipped by 2 bases and J by 2 bases, with 22 bases between them. In germline, CDR1 is MNHNS, CDR2 SASEGT. CDR3: CASSETGGDNVMAYEQYF. The CDR3 nucleotides are TGTGCCAGCAGTGAAACTGGCGGGGATAACGTTATGGCCTACGAGCAGTACTTC.

This clonotype was seen a handful of times. The rearrangement uses TRBV10-2 and TRBJ2-2; unclear D gene. Germline CDR1 WSHSY, CDR2 SAAADI. This CDR3 comprises 15 residues. V lost 3 bases and J lost 4, with 12 bases in between. CDR3 sequence: CASSEFSLLTGELFF. CDR3 coding DNA: TGCGCCAGCAGTGAATTTAGCCTACTCACCGGGGAGCTGTTTTTT.

This clonotype was found once. A junction boundary mismatches the germline segment, possibly from a read error. The CDR3, as DNA: TGTGCCAGCTCACCCGGGACAGGCCAAAAGACCCAGTACTTC. Translating it yields CASSPGTGQKTQYF. The rearrangement joins TRBV18 to TRBJ2-5; 8 bases are a match to TRBD1. This CDR3 is built from 14 residues. Germline CDR1 KGHSH, CDR2 LQKENI.

This clonotype was counted ten times or more. The chain is built from TRBV14 and TRBJ1-2, with 8 bases identical to TRBD1. Trimming took 5 bases from V and 4 from J; bases not matched to a gene: 3. Germline CDR1 reads SGHDN; CDR2 reads FVKESK. The CDR3 runs 13 residues. The CDR3 DNA sequence: TGTGCCAGCAGCGACAGGGGTAGCTATGGCTACACCTTC. Its translation is CASSDRGSYGYTF. The full variable domain, its missing parts supplied by reference TRBV14 and TRBJ1-2, is EAGVTQFPSHSVIEKGQTVTLRCDPISGHDNLYWYRRVMGKEIKFLLHFVKESKQDESGMPNNRFLAERTGGTYSTLKVQPAELEDSGVYFCASSDRGSYGYTFGSGTRLTVV.

This clonotype was found a few times. The rearrangement uses TRBV6-5 and TRBJ2-5; 9 nucleotides line up with TRBD2. Germline CDR1 MNHEY, CDR2 SVGAGI. Trimming took 2 bases from V and 0 from J; bases not matched to a gene: 10. The CDR3 is 18 residues long. This chain's CDR3 is CASSYRLAGRFHQETQYF. DNA of the CDR3: TGTGCCAGCAGTTACCGGCTAGCGGGGAGATTCCACCAAGAGACCCAGTACTTC.

This clonotype was seen repeatedly, ten times or more. The chain carries TRBV12-3 or TRBV12-4 and TRBJ2-7; perhaps TRBD1 as D (7 bases). This CDR3 is built from 14 residues. With 5 bases removed from V and 0 bases from J, the gap between germline ends came to 11 bases. CDR3 nucleotide sequence: TGTGCCAGCAGTCCAGGGGGGAGCTCCTACGAGCAGTACGTC. This translates into CASSPGGSSYEQYV.

This clonotype was seen a few times. Here the CDR3 DNA reads TGCGCCAGCAGTAGGCGAGGGAGCTCTGGGGCCAACGTCCTGACTTTC. Protein product: CASSRRGSSGANVLTF. The chain has TRBV23-1 and TRBJ2-6, with D possibly TRBD2 on 5 matching bases. TRBV23-1 is placed among ORFs of uncertain function. The CDR3 sequence is 16 residues long. With 5 bases removed from V and 0 bases from J, the gap between germline ends came to 11 bases.

This clonotype has ten or more counts. Germline is not matched at one junction end, which may reflect a read error. The chain employs TRBV6-9 and TRBJ1-1; 8 nucleotides agree with TRBD1. The length of the CDR3 is 17 residues. Germline V lookup: CDR1 MNHGY, CDR2 SVAAGI. CDR3 sequence reads: CASSHSARGQENTEAFF. CDR3 nucleotides: TGTGCCAGCAGTCATTCGGCCCGGGGACAGGAGAACACTGAAGCTTTCTTT.

This clonotype was seen more than once but under ten times. The rearrangement links TRBV30 to TRBJ2-3; a weak D match, TRBD2 (7 bases). The germline CDR1 and CDR2 sequences are GTSNPN and SVGIG (reference sequence). The CDR3 contains 15 residues. V was shortened by 0 bases and J by 0 bases, with 10 bases between the two germline ends. CDR3 loop: CAWSVGGGSTDTQYF. The CDR3, as DNA: TGTGCCTGGAGTGTGGGCGGGGGCAGCACAGATACGCAGTATTTT.

This clonotype was seen a handful of times. The CDR3 DNA reads TGTGCCAGCAGGGGACAGCCTAATGAAAAACTGTTTTTT. Protein: CASRGQPNEKLFF. This chain connects TRBV5-6 to TRBJ1-4; 7 nucleotides agree with TRBD1. Germline V gives CDR1 SGHDT, CDR2 YYEEEE. V gave up 5 bases and J gave up 3 bases; unmatched junction bases: 1. The CDR3 sequence is 13 residues long.

Only a few counts were recorded for this clonotype. The rearrangement joins TRBV6-1 to TRBJ1-4; TRBD1 aligns across 7 bases. The CDR3 contains 15 residues. V shed 0 bases, J shed 6 bases, and the junction held 4 bases outside the gene matches. Germline loops: CDR1 MNHNS, CDR2 SASEGT. The DNA for the CDR3 is TGTGCCAGCAGTGAAGCGGGACAGTTTTATGAAAAACTGTTTTTT. Translated: CASSEAGQFYEKLFF.

This clonotype has ten or more counts. The CDR3 DNA sequence: TGTGCCAGCAAGAAGCGGGGATGGAATGAGCAGTTCTTC. Its translation: CASKKRGWNEQFF. This chain connects TRBV19 to TRBJ2-1; TRBD2 matches at 7 bases. The CDR3 is 13 amino acids. V lost 9 bases, J lost 7 bases, and 9 bases stayed unmatched. Germline CDR1 reads LNHDA; CDR2 reads SQIVND (reference sequence).

The V and J genes are TRBV9 and TRBJ1-6, with a weak D call TRBD1 (6 bases). The V and J ends lost 3 bases and 7 bases respectively, with 11 bases between them. CDR3 length: 14 amino acids. Germline CDR1 SGDLS, CDR2 YYNGEE. The DNA for the CDR3 is TGTGCCAGCAGCGGACAGGCGGGGAATTCACCCCTCCACTTT. The encoded protein is CASSGQAGNSPLHF.

V and J are TRBV15 and TRBJ2-5; D assignment may be TRBD1 or TRBD2 (5 bases each). The CDR3 sequence is 14 residues long. V was trimmed by 2 bases and J by 4 bases, leaving 11 bases between them. The germline CDR1 and CDR2 sequences are LNHNV and YYDKDF (reference sequence). The DNA of the CDR3 is TGTGCCACCAGCAGACCGGGACCTACAGAGACCCAGTACTTC. Translating gives CATSRPGPTETQYF. Full variable domain (rest looked up from reference TRBV15 and TRBJ2-5): DAMVIQNPRYQVTQFGKPVTLSCSQTLNHNVMYWYQQKSSQAPKLLFHYYDKDFNNEADTPDNFQSRRPNTSFCFLDIRSPGLGDTAMYLCATSRPGPTETQYFGPGTRLLVL.

This clonotype was counted between two and nine times. The chain is built from TRBV5-6 and TRBJ2-2; TRBD1 is a possible D gene (6 bases). Trimming cost V 3 bases and J 0 bases, with 9 bases left between them. Germline CDR1 is SGHDT and CDR2 is YYEEEE. The CDR3 extends over 15 amino acids. The CDR3 region is CASSWTAPNTGELFF. CDR3 sequence (DNA): TGTGCCAGCAGCTGGACAGCACCGAACACCGGGGAGCTGTTTTTT.

This chain joins TRBV6-2 or TRBV6-3 and TRBJ1-6; 8 bases align to TRBD1. The CDR3 extends over 14 amino acids. Germline CDR1 and CDR2: MNHEY and SVGEGT. V trimming: 8 bases; J trimming: 7 bases; junction bases outside the gene matches: 7. The CDR3 protein is CASLQGARNSPLHF. CDR3 nucleotides: TGTGCCAGCCTCCAGGGGGCTCGGAATTCACCCCTCCACTTT.

This clonotype turned up a few times. The J gene is TRBJ1-2, the V gene TRBV5-1, with 7 bases fitting TRBD1. V trimming: 4 bases; J trimming: 2 bases; junction bases outside the gene matches: 8. Germline V gene lookup returns CDR1 SGHRS and CDR2 YFSETQ. The CDR3 is 15 amino acids. The CDR3 sequence: CASSEAGTENYGYTF. The CDR3 DNA reads as TGCGCCAGCAGCGAGGCCGGGACAGAGAACTATGGCTACACCTTC.

This clonotype was found many times. V is TRBV5-1 and J is TRBJ1-5; 8 bases line up with TRBD1. Trimming removed 3 bases from V and 4 bases from J; junction bases left unmatched: 6. Germline assignment: CDR1 SGHRS and CDR2 YFSETQ. The CDR3 loop spans 15 amino acids. Here the CDR3 DNA reads TGCGCCAGCAGCTCCGGACAGGGATTAAATCAGCCCCAGCATTTT. Translation: CASSSGQGLNQPQHF.

This clonotype has more than one count but fewer than ten. The rearrangement links TRBV28 to TRBJ1-3; D perhaps matches TRBD1 (5 bases). The CDR3 has 16 residues. Per germline, CDR1 MDHEN and CDR2 SYDVKM. V dropped 8 bases and J dropped 0 bases, with 17 bases sitting between them. This chain's CDR3 is CASCAGDSSSGNTIYF. CDR3 DNA: TGTGCCAGCTGCGCAGGAGACAGTTCCTCTGGAAACACCATATATTTT.